The 18 T cell receptor beta chains below all came from one sample that was sequenced in a study of post-analysis software for immune sequencing data. Overall study findings and caveats: Higher frequency in patients than in controls was seen for about 5 TRBV segments, with TRBV5-6, TRBV5-1 and TRBV20-1 among them.

Each TCR beta cDNA library carried unique molecular identifiers. TCRdb called the PCR reads again in MiXCR, with one record for every CDR3 protein. The sample gives hundreds of thousands of distinct CDR3 sequences, roughly 29% of which show up once; about 0.5% is in the top ten. No antigen has been identified for these receptors. Sequenced: blood. The receptors originated from a girl aged 5 to 17 with multiple sclerosis.

This clonotype was detected only a few times. The chain joins TRBV12-3 or TRBV12-4 to TRBJ1-1; perhaps TRBD1 as D (5 bases). The germline V and J ends were trimmed by 2 bases and 7 bases, with 11 bases remaining between them. The CDR3 loop spans 13 amino acids. CDR3 in DNA: TGTGCCAGCAGTTTAAAGGGGCTTGGTGAAGCTTTCTTT. Encoded protein: CASSLKGLGEAFF.

This clonotype was seen a few times. CDR3 sequence (DNA): TGCGCCAGCAGCCGTAGGACCGGAGGGAACCACAATGAGCAGTTCTTC. Translation gives CASSRRTGGNHNEQFF. The J gene is TRBJ2-1, the V gene TRBV4-3, with a possible D match to TRBD2 (6 bases). From germline, CDR1 is LGHNA and CDR2 YSLEER. This CDR3 has 16 amino acids. The germline V and J ends were trimmed by 4 bases and 5 bases, with 18 bases remaining between them.

This clonotype was found a few times. The junction departs from germline at one end; a sequencing error may be responsible. The gene calls are TRBV7-7 and TRBJ2-1; 7 nucleotides agree with TRBD2. CDR1 and CDR2 from the germline V gene are SSHAT and FNYEAQ (reference sequence). This CDR3 has 18 amino acids. The chain's CDR3 is CASSSQSVGGGVLPRQFF. DNA of the CDR3: TGTGCTAGCAGCTCCCAGTCAGTGGGGGGAGGGGTGCTTCCGAGGCAGTTCTTC.

The V call is TRBV12-3 or TRBV12-4, the J call TRBJ2-4; tentatively, D is TRBD2 (5 bases). The CDR3 is 15 amino acids. V lost 3 bases and J lost 3, with 12 bases in between. CDR3 coding DNA: TGTGCCAGCAGTTTGGTCCGGGAAAACAAAAACATTCAGTACTTC. This codes for CASSLVRENKNIQYF.

This clonotype was counted only a few times. The CDR3 region has the DNA TGCGCCAGCAGGGGGACTAGCGGGAGCTCCTACAATGAGCAGTTCTTC. It is translated as CASRGTSGSSYNEQFF. The chain employs TRBV10-2 and TRBJ2-1; 14 nucleotides agree with TRBD2. The germline V gene has CDR1 WSHSY and CDR2 SAAADI. V trimming: 6 bases; J trimming: 0 bases; junction bases outside the gene matches: 1. The CDR3 is 16 amino acids.

In the case of this clonotype: One end of the junction does not line up with germline, which may come from a read error. J is TRBJ1-4 and V is TRBV5-1; D may be TRBD1 (6 bases). The CDR3 is 13 residues long. Looked up from germline, CDR1 is SGHRS and CDR2 is YFSETQ. The CDR3, as DNA: TGCGCCAGCCGGACAGCCCTTAATGAAAATCTGTTTTTT. It encodes CASRTALNENLFF.

The chain links TRBV5-1 to TRBJ2-1, with 8 bases identical to TRBD1. The V gene end was trimmed by 4 bases and the J gene end by 8 bases; junction bases not matched to a gene: 5. The CDR3 consists of 13 residues. Germline values: CDR1 SGHRS, CDR2 YFSETQ. As DNA, the CDR3 is TGCGCCAGCAGCCAGACAGGGGAAGATGAGCAGTTCTTC. This translates into CASSQTGEDEQFF.

This clonotype has only a few counts. This chain uses TRBV20-1 with TRBJ2-1; 8 nucleotides line up with TRBD2. This CDR3 comprises 13 residues. The V segment lost 2 bases and the J segment 3 bases; nucleotides outside the gene matches: 0. Germline lookup yields CDR1 DFQATT and CDR2 SNEGSKA (reference sequence). Here the CDR3 reads CSARSGSYNEQFF. CDR3 DNA: TGCAGTGCTAGAAGCGGGAGCTACAATGAGCAGTTCTTC.

This clonotype was observed a handful of times. The chain carries TRBV29-1 and TRBJ2-7; TRBD1 agrees at 7 bases. V gave up 6 bases and J gave up 0 bases; unmatched junction bases: 8. Germline lookup yields CDR1 SQVTM and CDR2 ANQGSEA. This CDR3 region has 14 residues. As DNA, the CDR3 is TGCAGCGTAGGCCGGGACAGCAGCTCCTACGAGCAGTACTTC. It codes for CSVGRDSSSYEQYF.

The rearrangement links TRBV5-1 to TRBJ1-6; 8 bases are a match to TRBD1. V trimming: 4 bases; J trimming: 5 bases; junction bases outside the gene matches: 8. The germline V gene has CDR1 SGHRS and CDR2 YFSETQ. This CDR3 region has 16 residues. The CDR3 is CASSTLGQGDNSPLHF. CDR3 bases: TGCGCCAGCAGCACACTAGGACAGGGTGATAATTCACCCCTCCACTTT.

This clonotype was seen only once. The chain combines TRBV20-1 with TRBJ2-7, with D possibly TRBD2 on 5 matching bases. This CDR3 has 14 residues. The V end was cut by 4 bases, the J end by 1 base, with 14 bases between. The germline gives CDR1 DFQATT, CDR2 SNEGSKA (reference sequence). Here the CDR3 DNA reads TGCAGTGCTAAGGGCAGCAGAGGGTCCTACGAGCAGTACTTC. Its translation is CSAKGSRGSYEQYF.

Turning to this clonotype: The germline gene is not matched at one end of the junction; a read error may be the cause. The V gene is TRBV11-2, the J gene TRBJ2-7, with D hard to call. The length of the CDR3 is 15 residues. In germline, CDR1 is SGHAT, CDR2 FQNNGV. Here the CDR3 reads CASSLDRIASYEQYF. The DNA for the CDR3 is TGCGCCAGCAGCTTAGATCGAATAGCCTCCTACGAGCAGTACTTC.

At least ten counts were recorded for this clonotype. The chain employs TRBV20-1 and TRBJ2-1; D gene ambiguous. Germline V lookup: CDR1 DFQATT, CDR2 SNEGSKA (reference sequence). The CDR3 loop spans 15 amino acids. Trimming pared 6 bases from V and 4 bases from J, leaving 19 bases between. The chain's CDR3 is CSAALGQGRYNEQFF. CDR3 DNA sequence: TGCAGTGCCGCTTTGGGCCAAGGCAGGTACAATGAGCAGTTCTTC.

The chain employs TRBV28 and TRBJ2-3; TRBD2 matches at 15 bases. Germline V gene sequence: CDR1 MDHEN, CDR2 SYDVKM. The CDR3 is made up of 15 amino acids. V lost 4 bases to trimming and J lost 8 bases; unmatched junction nucleotides: 4. CDR3 amino acids: CASSWTSGGAGTQYF. In DNA form, the CDR3 reads TGTGCCAGCAGTTGGACTAGCGGGGGGGCCGGTACGCAGTATTTT.

This clonotype was seen only a few times. The chain carries TRBV20-1 and TRBJ2-5, with 10 bases fitting TRBD2. Germline-derived CDR1 and CDR2 are DFQATT and SNEGSKA (reference sequence). Trimming removed 2 bases from V and 1 base from J; junction bases left unmatched: 1. CDR3 length: 14 residues. The CDR3 loop is CSARRTSGQETQYF. The CDR3 coding sequence is TGCAGTGCTAGACGGACTAGCGGCCAAGAGACCCAGTACTTC.

The V call is TRBV20-1, the J call TRBJ2-7; 8 bases line up with TRBD2. The germline V gene has CDR1 DFQATT and CDR2 SNEGSKA (reference sequence). The CDR3 covers 16 residues. V lost 0 bases and J lost 3; bases outside the gene matches: 10. CDR3 coding DNA: TGCAGTGCTAGAGATCGGGGGGGGATACTCGGCTACGAGCAGTACTTC. Translation gives CSARDRGGILGYEQYF.

This rearrangement joins TRBV7-8 to TRBJ2-2; perhaps TRBD2 as D (5 bases). CDR1 SGHVS and CDR2 FQNEAQ come from the germline V gene. V was shortened by 5 bases and J by 6 bases, with 19 bases between the two germline ends. The CDR3 has 16 residues. The DNA of the CDR3 is TGTGCCAGCAGCAAAGGGTCTAGCCTCTGGGCCGGGGAGCTGTTTTTT. It codes for CASSKGSSLWAGELFF.

On this clonotype: One base away lies a much larger clone, so this may be a sequencing read error. The chain couples TRBV6-6 to TRBJ2-3; weak D call: TRBD1 (6 bases). V lost 6 bases to trimming and J lost 4 bases, with 20 bases between them. The CDR3 has 16 residues. Germline loops: CDR1 MNHNY, CDR2 SVGAGI (reference sequence). In DNA form, the CDR3 reads TGTGCCAGCAGGCCCGCCTATGACAGGACCGCAGATACGCAGTATTTT. Its protein product is CASRPAYDRTADTQYF.